This T cell receptor beta chain was found in a study of CD8+ T cells in alopecia areata. About the research overall: Those treated were given oral tofacitinib at 5 to 10 mg twice daily.

This clone was recorded a few times. Treatment here: oral pan-JAK inhibitor, 5-10 mg twice daily. Trimming took 4 bases from V and 10 from J; bases not matched to a gene: 1. The CDR3 has 12 residues. Germline V CDR1 and CDR2: MNHNS, SASEGT. Extraction of RNA preceded its reverse transcription into cDNA, which served as the sequencing template. Only in-frame clones appear in the TCRdb table, and some are missing; sequencing was by immunoSEQ multiplex PCR. The top ten hold approximately 1.2% of the sample, which has fewer than 250,000 clones, more than 55% seen once. The receptor was derived from a human donor with alopecia areata. Material: CD4+ T cells sorted from blood, obtained at roughly week 49, from a patient treated with tofacitinib. This chain uses TRBV6-1 with TRBJ2-1; 10 bases are a match to TRBD1. The CDR3 is CASSGGQGEQFF. The CDR3 coding sequence is TGTGCCAGCAGTGGGGGACAGGGGGAGCAGTTCTTC.